Following are 19 T cell receptor beta chains from one sample sequenced in a study of human T cells and chemical hapten exposure (dated by TCRdb to the early 2020s). According to the study, the label for this sample's time point signals: patch test 3, about 24 weeks after DPC sensitization. The treatment or condition label of this sample denotes: therapeutic diphenylcyclopropenone sensitization with weekly scalp DPC. Library preparation was by RACE. TCRdb records NextSeq 500 as the sequencer. TCRdb applied fastp at Q25 and MiXCR to the public reads, then kept only in-frame beta chains. CDR3 protein duplicates are merged, each entry listing the most common genes and DNA. This sample is represented by about 84,000 distinct CDR3 sequences; approximately 10% of them were singletons. Of the sample, around 3.7% is held by the ten largest clones. Sequences were derived from whole blood, sampled in connection with sensitization to the hapten diphenylcyclopropenone (DPC). These receptors were obtained from a woman in her fifties or sixties with alopecia areata. Some clones in this sample may be carry-over from other donors' samples.

This clonotype was picked up a small number of times. The rearrangement uses TRBV9 and TRBJ1-1; a possible D gene is TRBD1 (5 bases). V lost 0 bases and J 4 bases, leaving 10 bases between the germline ends. This CDR3 is 14 amino acids long. Germline-derived CDR1 and CDR2 are SGDLS and YYNGEE. The chain's CDR3 is CASSVGGARTEAFF. In DNA, the CDR3 is TGTGCCAGCAGCGTAGGCGGGGCGCGCACTGAAGCTTTCTTT.

The table lists this clonotype with many counts. The chain employs TRBV11-2 and TRBJ2-5, with unresolved D. From germline, CDR1 is SGHAT and CDR2 FQNNGV. V lost 6 bases to trimming and J lost 1 base, with 18 bases between them. The CDR3 contains 16 residues. The CDR3 coding sequence is TGTGCCAGCAGACCTACAGAGAACCTGTTCCAAGAGACCCAGTACTTC. Its translation is CASRPTENLFQETQYF.

This clonotype was seen many times. The J gene is TRBJ2-3, the V gene TRBV4-1; D call uncertain. There are 16 residues in the CDR3. Trimming took 2 bases from V and 0 from J, leaving 12 bases between them. Germline-derived CDR1 and CDR2 are MGHRA and YSYEKL. Here the CDR3 reads CASSQINILSTDTQYF. DNA for the CDR3: TGCGCCAGCAGCCAAATTAATATCCTAAGCACAGATACGCAGTATTTT.

This chain connects TRBV18 to TRBJ2-1; 10 nucleotides align to TRBD1. Trimming at V came to 2 bases and at J to 2 bases, leaving 3 bases not matched to a gene. Per the germline V gene, CDR1 is KGHSH and CDR2 is LQKENI. The CDR3 spans 16 residues. The CDR3 reads CASSPDRGRTYNEQFF. For the CDR3, the DNA is TGTGCCAGCTCACCAGACAGGGGGCGCACCTACAATGAGCAGTTCTTC.

In its sample, this clonotype was seen many times. The chain carries TRBV5-1 and TRBJ2-2; D possibly corresponds to TRBD2 (6 bases). From germline, CDR1 is SGHRS and CDR2 YFSETQ. Trimming pared 4 bases from V and 11 bases from J, leaving 15 bases between. CDR3 length: 13 residues. The CDR3 nucleotides are TGCGCCAGCAGCGGAACGGGGGAGGTTGAGCTGTTTTTT. Residues: CASSGTGEVELFF.

The chain uses TRBV10-3 and TRBJ2-2; the match to TRBD2 covers 8 bases. The length of the CDR3 is 15 residues. Looked up from germline, CDR1 is ENHRY and CDR2 is SYGVKD. V shed 2 bases, J shed 4 bases, and the junction held 3 bases outside the gene matches. CDR3 DNA sequence: TGTGCCATCAGTGAGGGACTAGCTGGCACCGGGGAGCTGTTTTTT. It yields the protein CAISEGLAGTGELFF.

This clonotype was counted ten times or more. This rearrangement joins TRBV7-2 to TRBJ2-3; D is ambiguous. The V gene's germline CDR1 is SGHTA and CDR2 FQGNSA. Between the trimmed V and J ends, which lost 8 bases and 0 bases, there was a span of 6 bases. The CDR3 has 12 residues. The CDR3 sequence: CASSASTDTQYF. CDR3 nucleotide sequence: TGTGCCAGCTCGGCGAGCACAGATACGCAGTATTTT.

This clonotype came up many times. The CDR3 loop is CASSWARSTDTQYF. DNA of the CDR3: TGTGCCAGCAGCTGGGCTAGGAGCACAGATACGCAGTATTTT. This chain uses TRBV7-2 with TRBJ2-3; D is uncertain. V shed 4 bases and J shed 0 bases, with 8 bases lying between them. The germline gives CDR1 SGHTA, CDR2 FQGNSA. CDR3 size: 14 residues.

This chain joins TRBV28 and TRBJ2-7; D possibly corresponds to TRBD2 (6 bases). Trimming pared 2 bases from V and 1 base from J, leaving 27 bases between. The CDR3 covers 20 residues. CDR1 is MDHEN, CDR2 SYDVKM, per germline. The CDR3 region has the DNA TGTGCCAGCAGTTTAATTTCTACGGGAGTCCGTCAATACGGATCCTACGAGCAGTACTTC. It yields the protein CASSLISTGVRQYGSYEQYF.

This chain joins TRBV4-2 and TRBJ2-7; D call uncertain. Germline loops: CDR1 LGHNA, CDR2 YNFKEQ. V lost 8 bases and J 7 bases, leaving 21 bases between the germline ends. There are 14 residues in the CDR3. CDR3 nucleotides: TGTGCCAGCGCCTCAGACGCCCTAGAGAAGGAGCAGTACTTC. Its translation is CASASDALEKEQYF.

The table lists this clonotype with many counts. This chain uses TRBV7-9 with TRBJ2-7; D perhaps matches TRBD2 (6 bases). The CDR3 runs to 14 residues. Germline V gives CDR1 SEHNR, CDR2 FQNEAQ (reference sequence). Between the trimmed V and J ends, which lost 5 bases and 5 bases, there was a span of 16 bases. For the CDR3, the DNA is TGTGCCAGCAGCCCCAGGACGGACTATCACGAGCAGTACTTC. Amino acids: CASSPRTDYHEQYF.

The chain carries TRBV28 and TRBJ2-7; 14 bases are shared with TRBD2. Germline V lookup: CDR1 MDHEN, CDR2 SYDVKM. The CDR3 consists of 18 residues. Trimming cost V 7 bases and J 4 bases; bases outside gene matches: 15. This chain's CDR3 is CASKNPRLAGGPLYEQYF. CDR3 coding DNA: TGTGCCAGCAAAAACCCGAGACTAGCGGGAGGGCCTTTGTACGAGCAGTACTTC.

The table lists this clonotype with many counts. This sequence joins TRBV2 and TRBJ1-1; D perhaps matches TRBD1 (5 bases). The germline gives CDR1 SNHLY, CDR2 FYNNEI. V was cut by 7 bases and J by 1 base, with 16 bases left in between. CDR3 length equals 15 residues. The CDR3 reads CASNPRAGGNTEAFF. In DNA, the CDR3 is TGTGCCAGCAACCCACGGGCGGGGGGGAACACTGAAGCTTTCTTT.

The count of this clonotype is one. The chain joins TRBV28 to TRBJ1-2; no clear D. The V gene lost 2 bases and the J gene lost 5 bases, with 15 bases spanning the gap. CDR1 is MDHEN and CDR2 is SYDVKM in the germline V gene. There are 15 residues in the CDR3. CDR3 DNA sequence: TGTGCCAGCAGTTTACCAAGTTCGGGAGGTTATGGCTACACCTTC. Amino acid sequence: CASSLPSSGGYGYTF.

This clonotype was found a few times. The genes are TRBV18 and TRBJ1-5; D is unresolved. Germline CDR1 reads KGHSH; CDR2 reads LQKENI. The CDR3 has 15 amino acids. V gave up 3 bases and J gave up 8 bases, with 17 bases separating them. CDR3 sequence: CASSPAVSQTEPQHF. The CDR3 DNA reads as TGTGCCAGCTCACCGGCGGTCTCCCAAACGGAGCCCCAGCATTTT. Full variable domain (missing parts from reference TRBV18 and TRBJ1-5): NAGVMQNPRHLVRRRGQEARLRCSPMKGHSHVYWYRQLPEEGLKFMVYLQKENIIDESGMPKERFSAEFPKEGPSILRIQQVVRGDSAAYFCASSPAVSQTEPQHFGDGTRLSIL.

This clonotype has ten or more counts. CDR3 loop: CASSLVPGAVNTEAFF. The CDR3 DNA sequence: TGTGCCAGCAGCTTGGTTCCCGGCGCGGTGAACACTGAAGCTTTCTTT. The chain is built from TRBV5-6 and TRBJ1-1; no clear D gene. From germline, CDR1 is SGHDT and CDR2 YYEEEE. Trimming removed 0 bases at V and 0 bases at J, with 12 bases between. The CDR3 is 16 residues long.

This clonotype was counted between two and nine times. This chain connects TRBV7-2 to TRBJ2-3; 9 bases align to TRBD1. Germline-derived CDR1 and CDR2 are SGHTA and FQGNSA. The CDR3 sequence is 14 residues long. V shed 4 bases and J 3 bases; nucleotides not matched to a gene: 2. The CDR3 DNA reads TGTGCCAGCAGCTGGGGACAGGGTACAGATACGCAGTATTTT. It codes for CASSWGQGTDTQYF. Combining the CDR3 with reference TRBV7-2 and TRBJ2-3 gives the whole variable domain GAGVSQSPSNKVTEKGKDVELRCDPISGHTALYWYRQSLGQGLEFLIYFQGNSAPDKSGLPSDRFSAERTGGSVSTLTIQRTQQEDSAVYLCASSWGQGTDTQYFGPGTRLTVL.

This clonotype was seen a single time. At one of its ends the junction is not consistent with the germline gene, which may arise from a read error. The CDR3 DNA reads as TGTGCCAGTAGGGAAGAAAACTATGGCTGCACCTTC. It translates to CASREENYGCTF. The rearrangement joins TRBV19 to TRBJ1-2; D not resolved. There are 12 residues in the CDR3. Germline V gives CDR1 LNHDA, CDR2 SQIVND (reference sequence).

This clonotype was seen more than once but under ten times. This sequence joins TRBV6-2 or TRBV6-3 and TRBJ2-1, with TRBD2 identical over 8 bases. The germline gives CDR1 MNHEY, CDR2 SVGEGT. V was clipped by 6 bases and J by 7 bases; unmatched bases: 11. The CDR3 is made up of 15 amino acids. The CDR3 sequence: CASSSPPGGPNEQFF. The CDR3 DNA follows: TGTGCCAGCAGCTCCCCGCCGGGAGGGCCGAATGAGCAGTTCTTC.